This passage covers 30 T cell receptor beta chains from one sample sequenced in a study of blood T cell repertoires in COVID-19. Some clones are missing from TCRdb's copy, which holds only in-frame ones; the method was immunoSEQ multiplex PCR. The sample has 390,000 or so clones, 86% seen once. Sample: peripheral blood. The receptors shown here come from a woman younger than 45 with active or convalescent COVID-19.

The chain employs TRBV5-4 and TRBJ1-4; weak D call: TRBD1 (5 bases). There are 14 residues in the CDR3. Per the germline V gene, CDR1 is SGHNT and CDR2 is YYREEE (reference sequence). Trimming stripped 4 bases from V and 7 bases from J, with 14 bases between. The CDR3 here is CASSLGGVREKLFF. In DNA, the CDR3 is TGTGCCAGCAGCCTGGGGGGGGTCCGTGAAAAACTGTTTTTT.

CDR3 sequence reads: CASSIGQGLKNTEAFF. CDR3 DNA sequence: TGTGCCAGTAGTATAGGACAGGGTTTAAAGAACACTGAAGCTTTCTTT. J is TRBJ1-1 and V is TRBV19, with 7 positions matching TRBD1. Losses at the gene ends were 1 base for V and 1 base for J; bases not matched to a gene: 6. CDR1 and CDR2 (germline): LNHDA, SQIVND (reference sequence). This CDR3 comprises 16 residues.

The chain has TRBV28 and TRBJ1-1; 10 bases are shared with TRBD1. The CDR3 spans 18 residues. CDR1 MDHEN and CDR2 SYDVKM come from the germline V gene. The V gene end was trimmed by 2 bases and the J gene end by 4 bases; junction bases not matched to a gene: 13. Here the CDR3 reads CASSLLDPGTGVVTEAFF. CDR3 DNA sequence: TGTGCCAGCAGTTTACTCGATCCCGGGACAGGGGTGGTCACTGAAGCTTTCTTT.

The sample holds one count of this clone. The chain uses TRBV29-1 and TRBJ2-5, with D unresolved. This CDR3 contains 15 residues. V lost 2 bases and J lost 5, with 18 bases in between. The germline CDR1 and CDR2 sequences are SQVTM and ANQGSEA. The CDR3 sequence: CSVEPKAPAFETQYF. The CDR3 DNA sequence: TGCAGCGTTGAACCAAAAGCGCCCGCCTTCGAGACCCAGTACTTC.

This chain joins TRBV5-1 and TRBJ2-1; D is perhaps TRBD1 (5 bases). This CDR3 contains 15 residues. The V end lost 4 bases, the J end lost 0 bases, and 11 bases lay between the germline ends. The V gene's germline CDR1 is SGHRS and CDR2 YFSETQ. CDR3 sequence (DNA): TGCGCCAGCAGCGAGCGACAGAGCTCCTACAATGAGCAGTTCTTC. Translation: CASSERQSSYNEQFF.

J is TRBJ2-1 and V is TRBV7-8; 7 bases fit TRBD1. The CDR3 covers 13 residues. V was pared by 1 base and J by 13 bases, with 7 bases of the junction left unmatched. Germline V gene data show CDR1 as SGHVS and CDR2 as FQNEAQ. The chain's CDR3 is CASSLGQGWGQFF. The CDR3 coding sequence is TGTGCCAGCAGCTTAGGACAGGGATGGGGCCAGTTCTTC.

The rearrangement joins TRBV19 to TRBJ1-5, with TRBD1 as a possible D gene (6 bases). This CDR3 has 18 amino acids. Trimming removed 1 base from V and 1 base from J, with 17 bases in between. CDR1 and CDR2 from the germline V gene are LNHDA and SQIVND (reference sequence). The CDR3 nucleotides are TGTGCCAGTAGTATAGGGCCGATCAGGGGAACGAGCAATCAGCCCCAGCATTTT. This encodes CASSIGPIRGTSNQPQHF.

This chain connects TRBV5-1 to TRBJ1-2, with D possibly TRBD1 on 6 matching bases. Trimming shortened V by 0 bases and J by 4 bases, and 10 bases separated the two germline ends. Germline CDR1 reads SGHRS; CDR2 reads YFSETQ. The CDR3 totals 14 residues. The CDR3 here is CASSLDAGAYGYTF. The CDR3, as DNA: TGCGCCAGCAGCTTGGATGCGGGGGCCTATGGCTACACCTTC.

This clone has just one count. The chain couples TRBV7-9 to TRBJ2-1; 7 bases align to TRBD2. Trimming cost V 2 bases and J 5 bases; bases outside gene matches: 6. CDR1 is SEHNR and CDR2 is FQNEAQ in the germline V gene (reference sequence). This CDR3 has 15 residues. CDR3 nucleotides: TGTGCCAGCAGCTTAACTAACCGGGGGGACAATGAGCAGTTCTTC. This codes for CASSLTNRGDNEQFF.

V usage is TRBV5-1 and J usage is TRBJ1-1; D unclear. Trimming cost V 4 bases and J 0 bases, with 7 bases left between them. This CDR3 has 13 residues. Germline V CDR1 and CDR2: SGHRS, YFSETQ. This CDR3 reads CASSPDLNTEAFF. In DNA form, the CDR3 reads TGCGCCAGCAGCCCCGACTTGAACACTGAAGCTTTCTTT.

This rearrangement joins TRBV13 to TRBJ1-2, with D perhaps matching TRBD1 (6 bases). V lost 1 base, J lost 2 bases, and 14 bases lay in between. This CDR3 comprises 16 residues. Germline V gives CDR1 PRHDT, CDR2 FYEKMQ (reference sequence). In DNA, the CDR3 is TGTGCCAGCAGCTTAGCCCCGGAGCAGGGGAACTATGGCTACACCTTC. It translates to CASSLAPEQGNYGYTF.

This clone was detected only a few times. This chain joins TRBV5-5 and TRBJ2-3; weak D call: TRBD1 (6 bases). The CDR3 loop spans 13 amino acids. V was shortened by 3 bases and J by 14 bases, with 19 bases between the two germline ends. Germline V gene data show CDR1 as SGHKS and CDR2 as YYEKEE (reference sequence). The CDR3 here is CASSSAAGTQAYF. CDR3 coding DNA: TGTGCCAGCAGCTCGGCAGCTGGGACACAAGCGTATTTT.

For the CDR3, the DNA is TGTGCCAGCAGTTTCGGAGGGACTGGAAACACCATATATTTT. Amino acid sequence: CASSFGGTGNTIYF. This chain joins TRBV27 and TRBJ1-3; no clear D. CDR1 and CDR2 (germline): MNHEY, SMNVEV (reference sequence). The V end lost 3 bases, the J end lost 2 bases, and 8 bases lay between the germline ends. The CDR3 is made up of 14 amino acids.

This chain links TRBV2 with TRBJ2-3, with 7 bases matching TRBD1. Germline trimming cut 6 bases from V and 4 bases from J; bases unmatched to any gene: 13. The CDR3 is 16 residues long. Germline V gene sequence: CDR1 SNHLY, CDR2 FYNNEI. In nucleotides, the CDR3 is TGTGCCAGCAGCTACGACAGGGAAACGGCAGCAGATACGCAGTATTTT. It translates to CASSYDRETAADTQYF.

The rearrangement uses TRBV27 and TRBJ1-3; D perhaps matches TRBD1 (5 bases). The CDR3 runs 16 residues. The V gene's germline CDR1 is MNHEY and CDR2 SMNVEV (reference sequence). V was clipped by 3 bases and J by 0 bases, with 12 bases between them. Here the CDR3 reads CASSFGTPDSGNTIYF. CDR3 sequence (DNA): TGTGCCAGCAGTTTCGGGACTCCAGACTCTGGAAACACCATATATTTT.

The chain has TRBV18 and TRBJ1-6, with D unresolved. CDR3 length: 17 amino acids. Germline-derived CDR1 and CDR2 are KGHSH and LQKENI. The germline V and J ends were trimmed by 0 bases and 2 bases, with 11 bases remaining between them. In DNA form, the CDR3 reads TGTGCCAGCTCACCACCCGTGACACTGACCTATAATTCACCCCTCCACTTT. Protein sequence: CASSPPVTLTYNSPLHF.

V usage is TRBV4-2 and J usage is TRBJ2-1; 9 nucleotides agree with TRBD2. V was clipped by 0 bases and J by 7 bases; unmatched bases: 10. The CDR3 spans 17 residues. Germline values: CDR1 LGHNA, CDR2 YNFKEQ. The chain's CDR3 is CASSQEGLAPGNNEQFF. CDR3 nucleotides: TGTGCCAGCAGCCAAGAGGGACTAGCTCCCGGGAATAATGAGCAGTTCTTC.

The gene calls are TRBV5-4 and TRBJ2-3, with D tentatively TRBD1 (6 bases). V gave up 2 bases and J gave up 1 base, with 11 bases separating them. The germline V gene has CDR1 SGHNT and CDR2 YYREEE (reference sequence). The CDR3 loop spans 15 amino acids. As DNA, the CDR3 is TGTGCCAGCAGCTTAGGGGGTCTCGGCACAGATACGCAGTATTTT. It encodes CASSLGGLGTDTQYF.

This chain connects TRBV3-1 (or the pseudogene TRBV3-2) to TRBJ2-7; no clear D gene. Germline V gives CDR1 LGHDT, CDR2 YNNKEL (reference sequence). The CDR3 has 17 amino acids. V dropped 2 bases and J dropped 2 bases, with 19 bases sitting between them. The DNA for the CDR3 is TGTGCCAGCAGCCAATGGCCTCGCGACACCCGACCCTACGAGCAGTACTTC. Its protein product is CASSQWPRDTRPYEQYF.

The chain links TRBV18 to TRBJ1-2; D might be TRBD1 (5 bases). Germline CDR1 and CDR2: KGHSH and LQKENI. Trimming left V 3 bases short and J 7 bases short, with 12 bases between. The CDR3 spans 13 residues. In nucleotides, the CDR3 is TGTGCCAGCTCACCCTTCAGGGAGGCTGGCTACACCTTC. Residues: CASSPFREAGYTF. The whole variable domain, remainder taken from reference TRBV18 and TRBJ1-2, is NAGVMQNPRHLVRRRGQEARLRCSPMKGHSHVYWYRQLPEEGLKFMVYLQKENIIDESGMPKERFSAEFPKEGPSILRIQQVVRGDSAAYFCASSPFREAGYTFGSGTRLTVV.

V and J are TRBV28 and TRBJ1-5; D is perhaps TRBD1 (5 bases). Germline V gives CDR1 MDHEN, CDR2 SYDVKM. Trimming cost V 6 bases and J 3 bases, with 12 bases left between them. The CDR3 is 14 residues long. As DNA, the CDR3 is TGTGCCAGCAGGGGGCAGGGTGCCAATCAGCCCCAGCATTTT. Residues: CASRGQGANQPQHF.

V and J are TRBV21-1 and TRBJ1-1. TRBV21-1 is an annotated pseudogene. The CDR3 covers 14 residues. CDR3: CASSKQRSNTEAFF. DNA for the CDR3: TGTGCCAGCAGCAAACAACGGTCTAACACTGAAGCTTTCTTT.

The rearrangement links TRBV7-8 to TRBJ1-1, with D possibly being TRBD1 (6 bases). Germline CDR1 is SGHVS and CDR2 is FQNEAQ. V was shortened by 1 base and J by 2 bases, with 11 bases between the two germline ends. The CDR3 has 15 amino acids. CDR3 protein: CASSLGGTLNTEAFF. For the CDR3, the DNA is TGTGCCAGCAGCTTAGGGGGGACACTTAACACTGAAGCTTTCTTT.

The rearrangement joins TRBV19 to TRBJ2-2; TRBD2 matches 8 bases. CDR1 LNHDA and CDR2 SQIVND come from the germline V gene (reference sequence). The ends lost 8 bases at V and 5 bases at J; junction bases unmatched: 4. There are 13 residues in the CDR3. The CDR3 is CASLGGRTGELFF. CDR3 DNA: TGTGCCAGTTTGGGCGGGAGGACCGGGGAGCTGTTTTTT.

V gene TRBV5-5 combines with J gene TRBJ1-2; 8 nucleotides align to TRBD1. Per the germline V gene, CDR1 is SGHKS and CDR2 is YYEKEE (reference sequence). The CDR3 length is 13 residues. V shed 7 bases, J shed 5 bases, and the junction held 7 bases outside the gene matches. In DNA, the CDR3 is TGTGCCAGCGGACAGGGATTAGGGTATGGCTACACCTTC. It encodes CASGQGLGYGYTF. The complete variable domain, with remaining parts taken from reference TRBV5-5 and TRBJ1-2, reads DAGVTQSPTHLIKTRGQQVTLRCSPISGHKSVSWYQQVLGQGPQFIFQYYEKEERGRGNFPDRFSARQFPNYSSELNVNALLLGDSALYLCASGQGLGYGYTFGSGTRLTVV.

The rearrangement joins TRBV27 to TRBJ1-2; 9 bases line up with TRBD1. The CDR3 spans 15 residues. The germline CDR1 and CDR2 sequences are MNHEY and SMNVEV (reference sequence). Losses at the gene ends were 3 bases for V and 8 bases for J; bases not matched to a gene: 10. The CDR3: CASSLGAQGAGGYTF. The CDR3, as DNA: TGTGCCAGCAGTTTGGGGGCACAGGGGGCGGGCGGCTACACCTTC.

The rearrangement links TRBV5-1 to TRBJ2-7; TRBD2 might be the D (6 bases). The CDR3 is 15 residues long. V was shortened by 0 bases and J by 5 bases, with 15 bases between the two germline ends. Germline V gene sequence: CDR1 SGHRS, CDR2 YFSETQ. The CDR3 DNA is TGCGCCAGCAGCTTGGAGACTAGTAGGCGAAACGAGCAGTACTTC. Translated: CASSLETSRRNEQYF.

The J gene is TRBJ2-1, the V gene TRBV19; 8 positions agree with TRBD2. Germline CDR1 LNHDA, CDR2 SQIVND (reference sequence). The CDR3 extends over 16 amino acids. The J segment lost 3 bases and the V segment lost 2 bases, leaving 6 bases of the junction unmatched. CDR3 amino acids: CASSIFRGGDYNEQFF. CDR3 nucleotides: TGTGCCAGTAGTATATTTCGGGGGGGCGACTACAATGAGCAGTTCTTC. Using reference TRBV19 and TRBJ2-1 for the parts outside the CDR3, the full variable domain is DGGITQSPKYLFRKEGQNVTLSCEQNLNHDAMYWYRQDPGQGLRLIYYSQIVNDFQKGDIAEGYSVSREKKESFPLTVTSAQKNPTAFYLCASSIFRGGDYNEQFFGPGTRLTVL.

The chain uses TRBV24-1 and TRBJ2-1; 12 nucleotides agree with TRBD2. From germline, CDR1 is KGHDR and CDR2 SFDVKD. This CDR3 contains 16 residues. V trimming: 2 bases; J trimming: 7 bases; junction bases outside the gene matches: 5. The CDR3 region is CATSDSRLAGVNEQFF. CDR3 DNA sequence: TGTGCCACCAGTGATTCGCGACTAGCGGGAGTAAATGAGCAGTTCTTC.

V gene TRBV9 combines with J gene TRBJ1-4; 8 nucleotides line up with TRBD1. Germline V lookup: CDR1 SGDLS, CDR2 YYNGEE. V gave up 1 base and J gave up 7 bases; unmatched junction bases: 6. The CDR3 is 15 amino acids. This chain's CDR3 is CASSVLTGVGEKLFF. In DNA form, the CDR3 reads TGTGCCAGCAGCGTACTGACAGGGGTCGGTGAAAAACTGTTTTTT.